This T cell receptor beta chain was retrieved from a study of blood T cell repertoires in COVID-19. Sequenced by immunoSEQ multiplex PCR; TCRdb stores in-frame clones only, minus some. The sample carries around 250,000 clones, around 85% recorded once. Sequencing was carried out using PBMCs or T cells enriched from blood (not recorded which). This TCR derives from a woman aged 45-59 years with acute COVID-19.

As DNA, the CDR3 is TGTGCCAGCAGTTCAGAGCGGGGGGGCTTATCCGGGGAGCTGTTTTTT. Translation gives CASSSERGGLSGELFF. V usage is TRBV6-6 and J usage is TRBJ2-2, with TRBD2 matching 10 bases. Germline V gene sequence: CDR1 MNHNY, CDR2 SVGAGI (reference sequence). The CDR3 contains 16 residues. V was pared by 4 bases and J by 6 bases, with 8 bases of the junction left unmatched.